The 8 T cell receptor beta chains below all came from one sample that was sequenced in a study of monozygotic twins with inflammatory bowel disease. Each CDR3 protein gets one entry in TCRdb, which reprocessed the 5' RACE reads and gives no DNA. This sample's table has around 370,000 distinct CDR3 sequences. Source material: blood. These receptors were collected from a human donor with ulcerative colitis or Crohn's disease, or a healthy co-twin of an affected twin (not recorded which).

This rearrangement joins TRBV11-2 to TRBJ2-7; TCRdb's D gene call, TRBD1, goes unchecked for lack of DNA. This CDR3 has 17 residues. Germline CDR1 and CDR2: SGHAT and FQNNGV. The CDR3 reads CASSPKGRGTERYEQYF.

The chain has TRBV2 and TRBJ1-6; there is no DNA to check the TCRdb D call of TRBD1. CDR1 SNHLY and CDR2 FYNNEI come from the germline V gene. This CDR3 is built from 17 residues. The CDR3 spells CASQRGQPSSYNSPLHF.

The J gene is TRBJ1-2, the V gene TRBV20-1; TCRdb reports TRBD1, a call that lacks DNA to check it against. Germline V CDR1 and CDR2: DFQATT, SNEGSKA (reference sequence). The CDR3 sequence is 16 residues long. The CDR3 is CSARAIPQGSDYGYTF.

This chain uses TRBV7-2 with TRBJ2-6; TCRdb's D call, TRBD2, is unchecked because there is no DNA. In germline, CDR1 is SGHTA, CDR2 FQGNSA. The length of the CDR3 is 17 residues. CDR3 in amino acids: CAARAAGGVSGANVLTF.

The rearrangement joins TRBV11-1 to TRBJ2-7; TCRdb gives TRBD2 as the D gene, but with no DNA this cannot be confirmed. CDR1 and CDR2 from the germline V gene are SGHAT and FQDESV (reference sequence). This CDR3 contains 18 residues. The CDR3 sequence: CASSLDTSGGLPPYEQYF.

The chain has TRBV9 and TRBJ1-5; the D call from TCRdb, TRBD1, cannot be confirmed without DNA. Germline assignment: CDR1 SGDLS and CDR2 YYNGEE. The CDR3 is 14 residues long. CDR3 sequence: CASSRDRSNQPQHF.

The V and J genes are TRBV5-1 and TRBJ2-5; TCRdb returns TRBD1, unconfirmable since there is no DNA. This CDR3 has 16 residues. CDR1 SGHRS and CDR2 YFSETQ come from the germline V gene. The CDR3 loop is CASSLPGQGRVETQYF.

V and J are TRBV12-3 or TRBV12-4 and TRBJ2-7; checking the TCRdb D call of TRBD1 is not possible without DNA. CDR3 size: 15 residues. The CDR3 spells CASSNTGRGTYEQYF.